Shown below are 21 T cell receptor beta chains from a single sample sequenced in a study of beta chain features in type 1 diabetes. Investigators reverse transcribed all isolated RNA, so they sequenced expressed TCRB transcripts. Measured with immunoSEQ multiplex PCR; TCRdb has only the in-frame clones, and not every one. The data contain a few hundred thousand clones, less than 35% of them singletons. The sequenced sample consisted of central memory CD4+ T cells from blood. These receptors all come from a man younger than 40 in good health.

With respect to this clone: This same CDR3 is encoded by further DNA sequences in the sample. J is TRBJ1-5 and V is TRBV29-1; unclear D gene. V was cut by 6 bases and J by 0 bases, with 9 bases left in between. This CDR3 spans 13 amino acids. Germline values: CDR1 SQVTM, CDR2 ANQGSEA. CDR3 in DNA: TGCAGCGTCGGCCAGAATAGCAATCAGCCCCAGCATTTT. It translates to CSVGQNSNQPQHF.

The genes are TRBV29-1 and TRBJ1-2; 8 bases map to TRBD1. The ends lost 4 bases at V and 5 bases at J; junction bases unmatched: 9. Germline assignment: CDR1 SQVTM and CDR2 ANQGSEA. The CDR3 is made up of 14 amino acids. The CDR3 spells CSVGAGQGRYGYTF. The CDR3 DNA sequence: TGCAGCGTTGGGGCCGGACAGGGACGATATGGCTACACCTTC. The complete variable domain, with remaining parts taken from reference TRBV29-1 and TRBJ1-2, reads SAVISQKPSRDICQRGTSLTIQCQVDSQVTMMFWYRQQPGQSLTLIATANQGSEATYESGFVIDKFPISRPNLTFSTLTVSNMSPEDSSIYLCSVGAGQGRYGYTFGSGTRLTVV.

There are a few counts of this clone. V and J are TRBV7-9 and TRBJ2-1; D call uncertain. From germline, CDR1 is SEHNR and CDR2 FQNEAQ (reference sequence). The CDR3 spans 11 residues. V gave up 8 bases and J gave up 6 bases, with 8 bases separating them. CDR3 coding DNA: TGTGCCAGCTCAGGCCTCAATGAGCAGTTCTTC. As protein: CASSGLNEQFF.

Many counts were recorded for this clone. A read error may account for a junction end that differs from germline. The rearrangement uses TRBV7-2 and TRBJ2-5; D unresolved. Germline-derived CDR1 and CDR2 are SGHTA and FQGNSA. The CDR3 extends over 13 amino acids. The CDR3 protein is CASRLGTSETQYF. In nucleotides, the CDR3 is TGTGCCAGCAGATTAGGAACCTCAGAGACCCAGTACTTC.

This rearrangement joins TRBV25-1 to TRBJ1-1, with 8 positions matching TRBD1. The junction had 5 bases not matched to a gene; V was cut back by 4 bases and J by 4 bases. CDR3 length: 14 amino acids. The germline CDR1 and CDR2 sequences are MGHDK and SYGVNS. CDR3 region: CASSGTTGGTEAFF. In DNA, the CDR3 is TGTGCCAGCAGTGGAACTACAGGGGGCACTGAAGCTTTCTTT.

This clone was counted a few times. The chain links TRBV25-1 to TRBJ1-1, with 12 bases aligning to TRBD1. This CDR3 spans 15 amino acids. With V trimmed by 5 bases and J by 4 bases, 5 bases remained unmatched. Germline CDR1 and CDR2: MGHDK and SYGVNS. Here the CDR3 DNA reads TGTGCCAGCAGTTACCCGGGACAGGGGGCCACTGAAGCTTTCTTT. As protein: CASSYPGQGATEAFF.

The rearrangement joins TRBV7-2 to TRBJ2-3; 10 bases align to TRBD2. Germline lookup yields CDR1 SGHTA and CDR2 FQGNSA. The trim removed 0 bases at V and 7 bases at J, leaving 10 bases unmatched. This CDR3 spans 17 amino acids. The CDR3 is CASSLAHSGGILNTQYF. The DNA for the CDR3 is TGTGCCAGCAGCTTAGCGCATAGCGGGGGGATCCTGAATACGCAGTATTTT.

J is TRBJ2-5 and V is TRBV5-1; possibly TRBD2 for D (6 bases). CDR3 length: 15 amino acids. Trimming took 4 bases from V and 4 from J, leaving 17 bases between them. In germline, CDR1 is SGHRS, CDR2 YFSETQ. CDR3 nucleotides: TGCGCCAGCAGCCCGTTGGAGGGAAATGGAGAGACCCAGTACTTC. Translated, it gives CASSPLEGNGETQYF.

This rearrangement joins TRBV28 to TRBJ2-4; D gene uncertain. V lost 5 bases, J lost 9 bases, and 14 bases lay in between. The CDR3 contains 13 residues. Germline CDR1 is MDHEN and CDR2 is SYDVKM. Here the CDR3 DNA reads TGTGCCAGCAGTCCCCGATCGGAAAGCATTCAGTACTTC. Amino acid sequence: CASSPRSESIQYF. Variable domain in full (rest from reference TRBV28 and TRBJ2-4): DVKVTQSSRYLVKRTGEKVFLECVQDMDHENMFWYRQDPGLGLRLIYFSYDVKMKEKGDIPEGYSVSREKKERFSLILESASTNQTSMYLCASSPRSESIQYFGAGTRLSVL.

The chain combines TRBV19 with TRBJ2-1; 12 nucleotides agree with TRBD2. The CDR3 sequence is 17 residues long. CDR1 LNHDA and CDR2 SQIVND come from the germline V gene (reference sequence). V trimming: 4 bases; J trimming: 9 bases; junction bases outside the gene matches: 13. This CDR3 is CASSTGLAGGPYGEQFF. The CDR3, as DNA: TGTGCCAGTAGTACTGGGCTAGCGGGAGGGCCATACGGTGAGCAGTTCTTC.

This clone was picked up a small number of times. The V and J genes are TRBV28 and TRBJ2-7, with 7 bases fitting TRBD2. This CDR3 contains 14 residues. V gave up 2 bases and J gave up 2 bases; unmatched junction bases: 3. Germline V gene lookup returns CDR1 MDHEN and CDR2 SYDVKM. CDR3 coding DNA: TGTGCCAGCAGTTTAGTCGCGGGGGCCTACGAGCAGTACTTC. This codes for CASSLVAGAYEQYF.

This clone was detected a few times. The chain carries TRBV2 and TRBJ2-7, with D possibly TRBD2 on 5 matching bases. The length of the CDR3 is 13 residues. Germline CDR1 is SNHLY and CDR2 is FYNNEI. Trimming shortened V by 5 bases and J by 3 bases, and 11 bases separated the two germline ends. CDR3 residues: CASSTNGLYEQYF. The CDR3 DNA reads as TGTGCCAGCAGTACAAACGGACTCTACGAGCAGTACTTC.

The genes are TRBV5-1 and TRBJ1-6; D is possibly TRBD1 (6 bases). This CDR3 is built from 14 residues. Trimming left V 0 bases short and J 7 bases short, with 8 bases between. The germline gives CDR1 SGHRS, CDR2 YFSETQ. The CDR3 region has the DNA TGCGCCAGCAGCTTGGGAGACAGGAATTCACCCCTCCACTTT. It is translated as CASSLGDRNSPLHF. Complete variable domain (other parts from reference TRBV5-1 and TRBJ1-6): KAGVTQTPRYLIKTRGQQVTLSCSPISGHRSVSWYQQTPGQGLQFLFEYFSETQRNKGNFPGRFSGRQFSNSRSEMNVSTLELGDSALYLCASSLGDRNSPLHFGNGTRLTVT.

The chain uses TRBV19 and TRBJ2-7; the D gene is possibly TRBD2 (5 bases). This CDR3 comprises 14 residues. Trimming pared 6 bases from V and 2 bases from J, leaving 14 bases between. In germline, CDR1 is LNHDA, CDR2 SQIVND (reference sequence). CDR3 nucleotides: TGTGCCAGTAGAAGCGGCTATAGCGCCTACGAGCAGTACTTC. Protein sequence: CASRSGYSAYEQYF.

This clone came up many times. V is TRBV30 and J is TRBJ2-5; D might be TRBD2 (6 bases). CDR1 and CDR2 (germline): GTSNPN, SVGIG (reference sequence). V lost 5 bases, J lost 5 bases, and 18 bases lay in between. The CDR3 has 14 amino acids. In nucleotides, the CDR3 is TGTGCCTGGGCGGGGACCTGGGCGGCGGAGACCCAGTACTTC. This translates into CAWAGTWAAETQYF.

The V gene is TRBV29-1, the J gene TRBJ2-5; 7 nucleotides agree with TRBD1. The CDR3 contains 14 residues. Germline-derived CDR1 and CDR2 are SQVTM and ANQGSEA. After removal of 5 bases from V and 2 bases from J, the junction contained 8 bases not matched to a gene. In nucleotides, the CDR3 is TGCAGCGTTCCTCTCCGGGACAGACAAGAGACCCAGTACTTC. As protein: CSVPLRDRQETQYF.

In nucleotides, the CDR3 is TGCGCCAGCAGCGTGGGGACTAGCGGGAGTGCAGATACGCAGTATTTT. Protein product: CASSVGTSGSADTQYF. The chain links TRBV5-1 to TRBJ2-3; 14 nucleotides align to TRBD2. Trimming took 4 bases from V and 4 from J; bases not matched to a gene: 5. The CDR3 is 16 residues long. Germline V lookup: CDR1 SGHRS, CDR2 YFSETQ.

The table lists this clone with a few counts. This chain uses TRBV5-6 with TRBJ2-1; 8 positions match TRBD1. Losses at the gene ends were 2 bases for V and 4 bases for J; bases not matched to a gene: 5. CDR1 and CDR2 from the germline V gene are SGHDT and YYEEEE. The length of the CDR3 is 15 residues. CDR3 in DNA: TGTGCCAGCAGCTTATACCGGGACAGGTACAATGAGCAGTTCTTC. It translates to CASSLYRDRYNEQFF.

At least ten counts were recorded for this clone. Written as DNA, the CDR3 is TGTGCCAGCAGTGAAGCTGGGACAGGGGGATTTCGCAATGAGCAGTTCTTC. As protein: CASSEAGTGGFRNEQFF. This rearrangement joins TRBV25-1 to TRBJ2-1; the match to TRBD1 covers 11 bases. After removal of 2 bases from V and 6 bases from J, the junction contained 9 bases not matched to a gene. Germline lookup yields CDR1 MGHDK and CDR2 SYGVNS. The length of the CDR3 is 17 residues.

This clone turned up a few times. The chain has TRBV18 and TRBJ2-3; 11 bases line up with TRBD1. The CDR3 is 15 residues long. V was clipped by 3 bases and J by 2 bases; unmatched bases: 1. CDR1 is KGHSH and CDR2 is LQKENI in the germline V gene. This chain's CDR3 is CASSPGQGATDTQYF. The CDR3 DNA sequence: TGTGCCAGCTCACCCGGACAGGGGGCCACAGATACGCAGTATTTT.

The chain is built from TRBV28 and TRBJ2-4; possible D gene TRBD2, 5 bases. Per the germline V gene, CDR1 is MDHEN and CDR2 is SYDVKM. This CDR3 region has 16 residues. V lost 3 bases and J 1 base, leaving 13 bases between the germline ends. In DNA, the CDR3 is TGTGCCAGCAGTTTTACTAGATACGGGGCCAAAAACATTCAGTACTTC. It codes for CASSFTRYGAKNIQYF.